This record covers a single TCR beta chain. What it binds is not known. UMI-tagged TRB cDNA libraries were built via 5' RACE. TCRdb reprocessed the 5' RACE reads and reports one entry per CDR3 protein, with no DNA. Across approximately 100,000 distinct CDR3 sequences, the top ten clones capture less than 0.4% of the sample. The sample comes from a study of CXCR3-negative and CXCR3-positive naive CD8 T cells. The germline CDR1 and CDR2 sequences are MNHNY and SVGAGI (reference sequence). CDR3 length: 13 residues. Overall study findings and caveats: CXCR3-positive naive cells carried more hydrophobic TRB CDR3s than CXCR3-negative ones.

The chain is built from TRBV6-6 and TRBJ2-7; the TCRdb call, TRBD1, lacks DNA for checking. The TCR sequence derives from a human donor in good health. Some clones in this sample may be carry-over from other donors' samples. Material: naive CXCR3+ CD8+ T cells from blood. Subset defined: CD45RO-CCR7+CD27+CD95- naive CD8+ T cells expressing CXCR3 (TNR3+). This chain's CDR3 is CASRIPQGLEQYF.